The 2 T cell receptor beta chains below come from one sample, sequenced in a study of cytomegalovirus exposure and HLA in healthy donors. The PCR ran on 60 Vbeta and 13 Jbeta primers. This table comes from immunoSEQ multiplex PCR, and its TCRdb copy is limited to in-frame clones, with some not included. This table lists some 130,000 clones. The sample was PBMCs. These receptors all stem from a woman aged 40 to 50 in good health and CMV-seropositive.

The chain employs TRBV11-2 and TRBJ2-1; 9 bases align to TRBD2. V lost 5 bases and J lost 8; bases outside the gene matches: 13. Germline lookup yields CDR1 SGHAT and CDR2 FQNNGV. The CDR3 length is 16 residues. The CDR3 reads CASSRDRLAVWDEQFF. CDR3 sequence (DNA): TGTGCCAGCAGCCGGGACCGACTAGCGGTTTGGGATGAGCAGTTCTTC.

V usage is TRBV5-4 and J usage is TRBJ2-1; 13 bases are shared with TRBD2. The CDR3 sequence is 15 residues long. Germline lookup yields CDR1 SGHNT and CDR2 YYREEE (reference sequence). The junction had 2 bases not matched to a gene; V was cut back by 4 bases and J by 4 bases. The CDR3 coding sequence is TGTGCCAGCAGCGTGGGACTAGCGGGGTACAATGAGCAGTTCTTC. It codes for CASSVGLAGYNEQFF. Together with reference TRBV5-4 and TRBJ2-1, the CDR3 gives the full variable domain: ETGVTQSPTHLIKTRGQQVTLRCSSQSGHNTVSWYQQALGQGPQFIFQYYREEENGRGNFPPRFSGLQFPNYSSELNVNALELDDSALYLCASSVGLAGYNEQFFGPGTRLTVL.